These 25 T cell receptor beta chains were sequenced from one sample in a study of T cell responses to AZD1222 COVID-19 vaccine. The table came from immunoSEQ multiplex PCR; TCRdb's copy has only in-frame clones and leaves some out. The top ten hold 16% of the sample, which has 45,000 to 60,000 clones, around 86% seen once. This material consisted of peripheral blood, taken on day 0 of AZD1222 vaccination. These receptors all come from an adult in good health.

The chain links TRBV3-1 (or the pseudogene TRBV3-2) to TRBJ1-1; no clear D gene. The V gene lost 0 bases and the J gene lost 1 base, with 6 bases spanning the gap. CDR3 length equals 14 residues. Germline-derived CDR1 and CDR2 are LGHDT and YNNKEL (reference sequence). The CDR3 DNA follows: TGTGCCAGCAGCCAAGAAGGCCAGAACACTGAAGCTTTCTTT. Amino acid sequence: CASSQEGQNTEAFF.

The CDR3 nucleotides read TGCGCCAGCAGCCAAGATAGTGTGCCGGGAGCTTTCTACGAGCAGTACTTC. It yields the protein CASSQDSVPGAFYEQYF. The chain employs TRBV4-3 and TRBJ2-7, with a possible D match to TRBD2 (6 bases). The CDR3 contains 17 residues. Germline V gene data show CDR1 as LGHNA and CDR2 as YSLEER. V lost 0 bases and J 3 bases, leaving 18 bases between the germline ends.

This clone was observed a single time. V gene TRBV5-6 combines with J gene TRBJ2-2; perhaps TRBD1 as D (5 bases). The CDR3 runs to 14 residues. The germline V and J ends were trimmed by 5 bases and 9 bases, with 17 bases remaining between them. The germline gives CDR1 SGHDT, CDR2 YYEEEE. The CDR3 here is CASSGSQGTWELFF. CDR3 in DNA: TGTGCCAGCAGTGGTAGTCAGGGTACTTGGGAGCTGTTTTTT.

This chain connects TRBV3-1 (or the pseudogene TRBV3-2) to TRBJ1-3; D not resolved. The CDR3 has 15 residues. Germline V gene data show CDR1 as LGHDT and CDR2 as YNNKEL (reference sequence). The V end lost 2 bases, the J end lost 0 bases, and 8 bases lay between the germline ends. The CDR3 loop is CASSQQIYSGNTIYF. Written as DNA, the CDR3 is TGTGCCAGCAGCCAACAAATTTACTCTGGAAACACCATATATTTT.

The DNA for the CDR3 is TGCAGCGTGTGGACTCCCGGCTACGAGCAGTACTTC. This translates into CSVWTPGYEQYF. This chain uses TRBV29-1 with TRBJ2-7, with D tentatively TRBD2 (5 bases). V was trimmed by 6 bases and J by 3 bases, leaving 12 bases between them. Germline values: CDR1 SQVTM, CDR2 ANQGSEA. The CDR3 is 12 amino acids.

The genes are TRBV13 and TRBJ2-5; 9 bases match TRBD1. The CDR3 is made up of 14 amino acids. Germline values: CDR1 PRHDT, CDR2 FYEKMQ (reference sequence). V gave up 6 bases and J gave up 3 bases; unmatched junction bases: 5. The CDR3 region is CASRRGTGKETQYF. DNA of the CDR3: TGTGCCAGCAGGCGGGGGACAGGGAAAGAGACCCAGTACTTC.

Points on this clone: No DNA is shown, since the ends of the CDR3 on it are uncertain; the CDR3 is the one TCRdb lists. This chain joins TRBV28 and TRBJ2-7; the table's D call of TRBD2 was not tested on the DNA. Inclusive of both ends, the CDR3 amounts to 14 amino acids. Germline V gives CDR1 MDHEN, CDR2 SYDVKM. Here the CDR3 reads CASSSSTENYEQYF.

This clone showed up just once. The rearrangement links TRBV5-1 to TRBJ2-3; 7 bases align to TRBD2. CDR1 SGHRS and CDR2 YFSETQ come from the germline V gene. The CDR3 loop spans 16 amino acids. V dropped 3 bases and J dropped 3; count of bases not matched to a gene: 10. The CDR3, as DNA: TGCGCCAGCAGCTGGGGAAAGCGGGAATGGACAGATACGCAGTATTTT. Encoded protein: CASSWGKREWTDTQYF.

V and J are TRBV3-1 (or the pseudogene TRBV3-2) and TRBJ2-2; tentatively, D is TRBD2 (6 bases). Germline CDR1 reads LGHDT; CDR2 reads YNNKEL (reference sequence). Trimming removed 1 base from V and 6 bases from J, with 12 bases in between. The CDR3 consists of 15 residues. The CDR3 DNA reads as TGTGCCAGCAGCCAAGGGCCAGCGGGTGCCGGGGAGCTGTTTTTT. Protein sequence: CASSQGPAGAGELFF.

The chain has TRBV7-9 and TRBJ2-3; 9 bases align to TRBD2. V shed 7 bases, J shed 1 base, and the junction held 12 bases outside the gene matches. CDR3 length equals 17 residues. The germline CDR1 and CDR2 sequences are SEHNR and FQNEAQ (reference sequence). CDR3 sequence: CASTSGLANRGTDTQYF. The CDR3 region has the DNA TGTGCCAGCACCTCGGGACTAGCCAATCGGGGCACAGATACGCAGTATTTT.

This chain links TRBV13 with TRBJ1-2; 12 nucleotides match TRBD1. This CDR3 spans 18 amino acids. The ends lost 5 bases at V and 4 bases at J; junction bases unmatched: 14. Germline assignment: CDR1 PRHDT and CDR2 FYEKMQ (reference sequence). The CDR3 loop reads CASSVLTSVGQGAYGYTF. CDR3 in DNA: TGTGCCAGCAGCGTTCTTACTTCCGTGGGACAGGGGGCCTATGGCTACACCTTC. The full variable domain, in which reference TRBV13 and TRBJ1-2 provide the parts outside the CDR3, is AAGVIQSPRHLIKEKRETATLKCYPIPRHDTVYWYQQGPGQDPQFLISFYEKMQSDKGSIPDRFSAQQFSDYHSELNMSSLELGDSALYFCASSVLTSVGQGAYGYTFGSGTRLTVV.

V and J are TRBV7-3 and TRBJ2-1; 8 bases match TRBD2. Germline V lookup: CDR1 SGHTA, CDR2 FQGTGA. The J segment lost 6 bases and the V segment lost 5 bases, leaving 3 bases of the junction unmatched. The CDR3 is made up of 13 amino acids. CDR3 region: CASSPGLVNEQFF. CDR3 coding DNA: TGTGCCAGCAGCCCGGGACTAGTCAATGAGCAGTTCTTC.

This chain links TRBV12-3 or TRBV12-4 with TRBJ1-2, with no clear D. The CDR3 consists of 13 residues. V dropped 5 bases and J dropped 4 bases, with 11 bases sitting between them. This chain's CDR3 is CASSPTGVYGYTF. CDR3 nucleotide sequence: TGTGCCAGCAGTCCGACCGGGGTCTATGGCTACACCTTC.

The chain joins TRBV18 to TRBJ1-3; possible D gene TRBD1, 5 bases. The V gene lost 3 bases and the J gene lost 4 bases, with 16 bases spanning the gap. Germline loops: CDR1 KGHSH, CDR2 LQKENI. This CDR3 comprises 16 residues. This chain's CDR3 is CASSPGDARNGNTIYF. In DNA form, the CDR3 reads TGTGCCAGCTCACCTGGGGACGCAAGAAACGGAAACACCATATATTTT. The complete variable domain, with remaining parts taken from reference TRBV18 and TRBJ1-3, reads NAGVMQNPRHLVRRRGQEARLRCSPMKGHSHVYWYRQLPEEGLKFMVYLQKENIIDESGMPKERFSAEFPKEGPSILRIQQVVRGDSAAYFCASSPGDARNGNTIYFGEGSWLTVV.

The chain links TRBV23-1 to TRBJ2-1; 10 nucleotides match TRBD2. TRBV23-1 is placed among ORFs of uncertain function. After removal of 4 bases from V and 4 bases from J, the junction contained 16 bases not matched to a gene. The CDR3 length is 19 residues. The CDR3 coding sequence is TGCGCCAGCAGTCCGCGGGAGGAGCCGGGACTAGCGACATACAATGAGCAGTTCTTC. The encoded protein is CASSPREEPGLATYNEQFF.

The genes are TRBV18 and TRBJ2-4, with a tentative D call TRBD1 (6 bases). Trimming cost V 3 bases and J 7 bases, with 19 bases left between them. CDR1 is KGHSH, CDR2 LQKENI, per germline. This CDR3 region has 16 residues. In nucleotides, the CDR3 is TGTGCCAGCTCACCGAATTCAGGGGCTGCAGGGAACATTCAGTACTTC. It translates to CASSPNSGAAGNIQYF.

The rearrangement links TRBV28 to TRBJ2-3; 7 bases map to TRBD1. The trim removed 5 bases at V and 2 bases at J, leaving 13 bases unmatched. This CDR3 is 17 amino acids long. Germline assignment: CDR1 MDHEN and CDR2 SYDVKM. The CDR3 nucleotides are TGTGCCAGCAGTGAAAGGGGGCTGAAAGCCGACACAGATACGCAGTATTTT. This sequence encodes CASSERGLKADTDTQYF.

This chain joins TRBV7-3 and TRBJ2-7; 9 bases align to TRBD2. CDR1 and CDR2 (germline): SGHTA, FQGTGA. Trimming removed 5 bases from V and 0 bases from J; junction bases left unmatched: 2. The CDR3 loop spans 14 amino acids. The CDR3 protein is CASSPSGASYEQYF. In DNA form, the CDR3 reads TGTGCCAGCAGCCCTAGCGGGGCCTCCTACGAGCAGTACTTC.

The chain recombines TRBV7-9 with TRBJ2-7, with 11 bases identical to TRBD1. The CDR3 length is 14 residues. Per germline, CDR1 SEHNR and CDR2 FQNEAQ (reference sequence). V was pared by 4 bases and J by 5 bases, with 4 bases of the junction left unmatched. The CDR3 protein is CASSSGQGAHEQYF. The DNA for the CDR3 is TGTGCCAGCAGCTCCGGACAGGGGGCCCACGAGCAGTACTTC.

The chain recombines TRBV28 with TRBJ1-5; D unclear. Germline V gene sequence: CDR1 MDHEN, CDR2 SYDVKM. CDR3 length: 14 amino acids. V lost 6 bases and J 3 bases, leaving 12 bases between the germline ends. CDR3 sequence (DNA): TGTGCCAGCAGACTAATGGACCACAATCAGCCCCAGCATTTT. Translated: CASRLMDHNQPQHF.

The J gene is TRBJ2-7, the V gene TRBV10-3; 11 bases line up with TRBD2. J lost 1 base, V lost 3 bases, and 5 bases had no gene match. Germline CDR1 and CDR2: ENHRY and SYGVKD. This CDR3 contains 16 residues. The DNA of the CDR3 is TGTGCCATCAGTGATCCGACTAGCGGGAAGTCCTACGAGCAGTACTTC. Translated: CAISDPTSGKSYEQYF.

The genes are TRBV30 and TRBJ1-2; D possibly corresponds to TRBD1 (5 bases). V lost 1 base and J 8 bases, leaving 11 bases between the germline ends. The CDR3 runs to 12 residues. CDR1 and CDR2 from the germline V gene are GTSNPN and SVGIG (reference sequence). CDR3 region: CAWSAQGRGYTF. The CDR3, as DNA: TGTGCCTGGAGTGCGCAGGGTCGGGGCTACACCTTC.

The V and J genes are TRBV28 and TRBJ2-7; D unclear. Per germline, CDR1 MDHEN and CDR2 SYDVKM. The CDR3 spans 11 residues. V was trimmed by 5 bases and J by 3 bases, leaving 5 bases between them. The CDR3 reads CASSLNYEQYF. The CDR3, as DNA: TGTGCCAGCAGTCTCAACTACGAGCAGTACTTC.

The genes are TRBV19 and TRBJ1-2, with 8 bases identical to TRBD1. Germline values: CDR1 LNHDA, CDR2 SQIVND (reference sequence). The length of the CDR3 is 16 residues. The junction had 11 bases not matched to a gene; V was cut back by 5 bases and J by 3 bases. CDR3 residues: CASSDTPGTGHYGYTF. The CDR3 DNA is TGTGCCAGTAGTGACACCCCCGGGACAGGCCACTATGGCTACACCTTC.

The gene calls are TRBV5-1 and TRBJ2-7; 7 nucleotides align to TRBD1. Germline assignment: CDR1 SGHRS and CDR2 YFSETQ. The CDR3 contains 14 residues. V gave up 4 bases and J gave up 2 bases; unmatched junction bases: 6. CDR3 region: CASSAGTVAYEQYF. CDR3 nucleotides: TGCGCCAGCAGCGCCGGGACAGTAGCCTACGAGCAGTACTTC.